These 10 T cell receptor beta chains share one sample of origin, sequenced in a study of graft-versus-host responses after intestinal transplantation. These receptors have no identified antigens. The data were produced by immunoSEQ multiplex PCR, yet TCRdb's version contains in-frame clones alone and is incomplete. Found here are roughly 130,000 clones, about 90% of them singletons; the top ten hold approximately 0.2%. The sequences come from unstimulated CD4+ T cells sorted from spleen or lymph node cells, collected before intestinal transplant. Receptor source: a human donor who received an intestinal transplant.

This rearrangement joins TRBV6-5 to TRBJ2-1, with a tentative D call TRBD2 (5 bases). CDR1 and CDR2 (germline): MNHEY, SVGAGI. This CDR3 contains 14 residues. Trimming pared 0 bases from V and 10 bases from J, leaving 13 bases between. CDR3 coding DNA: TGTGCCAGCAGTTACTCGCCCACCGGGAAAGAGCAGTTCTTC. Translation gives CASSYSPTGKEQFF.

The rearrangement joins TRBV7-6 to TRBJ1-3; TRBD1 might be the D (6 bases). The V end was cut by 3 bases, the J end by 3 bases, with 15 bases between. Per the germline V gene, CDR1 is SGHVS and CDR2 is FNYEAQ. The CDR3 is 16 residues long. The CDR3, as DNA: TGTGCCAGCAGCTTCCGGGACAATAGTCTTGGAAACACCATATATTTT. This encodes CASSFRDNSLGNTIYF.

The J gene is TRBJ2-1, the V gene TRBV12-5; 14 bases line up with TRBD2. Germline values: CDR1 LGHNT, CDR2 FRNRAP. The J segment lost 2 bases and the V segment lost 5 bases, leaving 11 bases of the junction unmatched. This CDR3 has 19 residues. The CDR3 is CASGGPGTSGSLPYNEQFF. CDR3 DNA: TGTGCTAGTGGTGGCCCCGGGACTAGCGGGAGCTTGCCCTACAATGAGCAGTTCTTC.

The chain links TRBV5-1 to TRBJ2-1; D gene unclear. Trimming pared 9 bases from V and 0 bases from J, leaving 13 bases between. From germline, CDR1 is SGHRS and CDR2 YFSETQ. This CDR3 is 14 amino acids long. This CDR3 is CATSNSSSYNEQFF. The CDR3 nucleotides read TGCGCCACGTCGAATTCGAGCTCCTACAATGAGCAGTTCTTC.

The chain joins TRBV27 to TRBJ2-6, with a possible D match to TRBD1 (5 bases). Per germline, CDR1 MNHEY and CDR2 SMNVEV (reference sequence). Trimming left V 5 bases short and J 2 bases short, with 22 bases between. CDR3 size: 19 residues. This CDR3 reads CASSLYPRALGTGANVLTF. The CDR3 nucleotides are TGTGCCAGCAGTCTGTATCCCAGGGCTTTAGGGACTGGGGCCAACGTCCTGACTTTC.

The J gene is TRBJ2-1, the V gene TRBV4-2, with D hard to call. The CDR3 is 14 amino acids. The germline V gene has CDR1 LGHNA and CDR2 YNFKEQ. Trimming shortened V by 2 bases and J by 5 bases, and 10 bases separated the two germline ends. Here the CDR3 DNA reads TGTGCCAGCAGCCAATCCAGGATAGACAATGAGCAGTTCTTC. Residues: CASSQSRIDNEQFF.

CDR3 residues: CASSLLRGTSTENYNEQFF. Written as DNA, the CDR3 is TGTGCCAGCAGTTTACTACGGGGCACTAGCACTGAAAACTACAATGAGCAGTTCTTC. The rearrangement joins TRBV27 to TRBJ2-1; a possible D gene is TRBD2 (6 bases). CDR3 length: 19 residues. CDR1 is MNHEY, CDR2 SMNVEV, per germline (reference sequence). V was pared by 2 bases and J by 3 bases, with 23 bases between.

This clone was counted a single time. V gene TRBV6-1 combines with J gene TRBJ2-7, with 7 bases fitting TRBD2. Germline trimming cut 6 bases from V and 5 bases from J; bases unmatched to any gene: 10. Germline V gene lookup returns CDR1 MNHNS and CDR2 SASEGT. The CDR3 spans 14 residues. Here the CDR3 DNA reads TGTGCCAGCAGCACGGGGGGTTTCCCTGACGAGCAGTACTTC. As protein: CASSTGGFPDEQYF.

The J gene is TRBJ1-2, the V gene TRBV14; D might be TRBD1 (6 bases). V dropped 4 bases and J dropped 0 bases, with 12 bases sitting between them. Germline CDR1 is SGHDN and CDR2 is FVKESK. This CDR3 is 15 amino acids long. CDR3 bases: TGTGCCAGCAGCCTACAGGGATTCTCTAACTATGGCTACACCTTC. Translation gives CASSLQGFSNYGYTF.

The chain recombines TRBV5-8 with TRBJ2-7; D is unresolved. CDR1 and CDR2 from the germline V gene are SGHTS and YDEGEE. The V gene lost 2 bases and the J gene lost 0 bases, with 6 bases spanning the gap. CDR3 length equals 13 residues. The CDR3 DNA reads TGTGCCAGCAGCTTCACGGACTCCTACGAGCAGTACTTC. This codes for CASSFTDSYEQYF.